The 22 T cell receptor beta chains listed next were all sequenced from one sample in a study of cytomegalovirus exposure and HLA in healthy donors. PCR used 60 Vbeta primers and 13 Jbeta primers. Measured with immunoSEQ multiplex PCR; TCRdb has only the in-frame clones, and not every one. This sample has 150,000 or so clones, with 60% to 85% found just once. The sample was PBMCs. These receptors all stem from a man in his forties in good health and CMV-seropositive.

The J gene is TRBJ2-7, the V gene TRBV14, with a possible D match to TRBD2 (5 bases). The CDR3 totals 13 residues. The germline CDR1 and CDR2 sequences are SGHDN and FVKESK. V was shortened by 1 base and J by 7 bases, with 11 bases between the two germline ends. CDR3 sequence (DNA): TGTGCCAGCAGCCAAGTGAGTAGCGTTGAGCAGTACTTC. Translation gives CASSQVSSVEQYF.

The rearrangement joins TRBV19 to TRBJ2-7; 7 bases match TRBD2. V lost 0 bases to trimming and J lost 2 bases; unmatched junction nucleotides: 4. Germline CDR1 and CDR2: LNHDA and SQIVND (reference sequence). This CDR3 has 15 amino acids. The CDR3 sequence is CASSIDSSGTYEQYF. The CDR3 DNA reads as TGTGCCAGTAGTATAGATTCTAGCGGAACCTACGAGCAGTACTTC.

This chain connects TRBV4-2 to TRBJ2-7; 7 bases are a match to TRBD1. After removal of 5 bases from V and 3 bases from J, the junction contained 10 bases not matched to a gene. CDR3 length: 15 amino acids. The germline gives CDR1 LGHNA, CDR2 YNFKEQ. This CDR3 is CASSTRQGGNYEQYF. Written as DNA, the CDR3 is TGTGCCAGCAGCACACGACAGGGCGGTAACTACGAGCAGTACTTC.

This clone was counted only a few times. V usage is TRBV15 and J usage is TRBJ1-4; D gene ambiguous. V lost 0 bases to trimming and J lost 6 bases, with 8 bases between them. This CDR3 is 14 amino acids long. Germline V gives CDR1 LNHNV, CDR2 YYDKDF (reference sequence). The CDR3 loop reads CATSRDLGDEKLFF. CDR3 DNA: TGTGCCACCAGCAGAGATTTGGGAGATGAAAAACTGTTTTTT.

A few counts support this clone. V gene TRBV27 combines with J gene TRBJ2-2; 15 nucleotides agree with TRBD2. The CDR3 is 18 residues long. The V gene end was trimmed by 9 bases and the J gene end by 3 bases; junction bases not matched to a gene: 11. Germline V CDR1 and CDR2: MNHEY, SMNVEV (reference sequence). Written as DNA, the CDR3 is TGTGCCAGGCCTTTCGGGACTAGCGGGAGGATTGACACCGGGGAGCTGTTTTTT. Translation: CARPFGTSGRIDTGELFF.

This clone was counted once. This chain joins TRBV18 and TRBJ1-1; D ambiguous. The length of the CDR3 is 15 residues. Trimming pared 3 bases from V and 0 bases from J, leaving 11 bases between. Germline values: CDR1 KGHSH, CDR2 LQKENI. CDR3 in DNA: TGTGCCAGCTCACCTCCTCGAACAGTGAACACTGAAGCTTTCTTT. This gives the protein CASSPPRTVNTEAFF.

V and J are TRBV5-4 and TRBJ1-2; D is unresolved. Trimming took 0 bases from V and 11 from J, leaving 11 bases between them. This CDR3 has 12 residues. Germline lookup yields CDR1 SGHNT and CDR2 YYREEE (reference sequence). As DNA, the CDR3 is TGTGCCAGCAGCTTGGTTCGGGGTATTTACACCTTC. It translates to CASSLVRGIYTF.

The CDR3 DNA reads as TGTGCCAATAGAGACAGTACGGGTGAAGCTTTCTTT. Its translation is CANRDSTGEAFF. V usage is TRBV5-4 and J usage is TRBJ1-1; tentative D call: TRBD1 (5 bases). V lost 9 bases to trimming and J lost 7 bases, with 16 bases between them. The CDR3 is 12 residues long. CDR1 and CDR2 from the germline V gene are SGHNT and YYREEE (reference sequence).

This clone was seen only once. The gene calls are TRBV19 and TRBJ2-5; 9 nucleotides match TRBD2. CDR1 LNHDA and CDR2 SQIVND come from the germline V gene (reference sequence). V lost 4 bases, J lost 5 bases, and 8 bases stayed unmatched. The CDR3 consists of 15 residues. The CDR3, as DNA: TGTGCCAGTAGTAACCCGGGACTAGCTCAGGAGACCCAGTACTTC. Translating it yields CASSNPGLAQETQYF.

The chain links TRBV7-2 to TRBJ2-3; D may be TRBD2 (6 bases). The CDR3 runs to 13 residues. Germline CDR1 is SGHTA and CDR2 is FQGNSA. Trimming stripped 8 bases from V and 6 bases from J, with 15 bases between. In DNA form, the CDR3 reads TGTGCCAGCCGGTGGAGGGCCCGTGATACGCAGTATTTT. This codes for CASRWRARDTQYF. Supplemented by reference TRBV7-2 and TRBJ2-3, the full variable domain reads GAGVSQSPSNKVTEKGKDVELRCDPISGHTALYWYRQSLGQGLEFLIYFQGNSAPDKSGLPSDRFSAERTGGSVSTLTIQRTQQEDSAVYLCASRWRARDTQYFGPGTRLTVL.

The chain combines TRBV4-3 with TRBJ2-2; D gene unclear. The germline V gene encodes CDR1 LGHNA and CDR2 YSLEER. This CDR3 is built from 16 residues. V was cut by 2 bases and J by 4 bases, with 14 bases left in between. DNA for the CDR3: TGCGCCAGCAGCCAACAATCCGGTCAGGTCACCGGGGAGCTGTTTTTT. Translated: CASSQQSGQVTGELFF.

The chain recombines TRBV5-4 with TRBJ2-1, with D possibly being TRBD2 (6 bases). Looked up from germline, CDR1 is SGHNT and CDR2 is YYREEE (reference sequence). The CDR3 covers 12 residues. Trimming removed 3 bases at V and 12 bases at J, with 13 bases between. This chain's CDR3 is CASSSQTRAQFF. CDR3 bases: TGTGCCAGCAGCTCCCAGACTAGGGCGCAGTTCTTC.

This clone was detected a few times. This rearrangement joins TRBV6-1 to TRBJ2-4; tentatively, D is TRBD2 (7 bases). Germline-derived CDR1 and CDR2 are MNHNS and SASEGT. This CDR3 contains 18 residues. The V gene lost 0 bases and the J gene lost 2 bases, with 17 bases spanning the gap. CDR3 loop: CASSEAAGASGTKNIQYF. In DNA, the CDR3 is TGTGCCAGCAGTGAAGCGGCGGGGGCGTCCGGGACCAAAAACATTCAGTACTTC.

This clone was recorded only once. The genes are TRBV5-1 and TRBJ2-7; maybe TRBD2 (5 bases). The CDR3 length is 17 residues. The germline CDR1 and CDR2 sequences are SGHRS and YFSETQ. Trimming removed 2 bases from V and 4 bases from J, with 22 bases in between. This CDR3 is CASSLERPGYYDYEQYF. DNA of the CDR3: TGCGCCAGCAGCTTAGAGCGCCCGGGGTACTATGATTACGAGCAGTACTTC. The full variable domain, completed using reference TRBV5-1 and TRBJ2-7, is KAGVTQTPRYLIKTRGQQVTLSCSPISGHRSVSWYQQTPGQGLQFLFEYFSETQRNKGNFPGRFSGRQFSNSRSEMNVSTLELGDSALYLCASSLERPGYYDYEQYFGPGTRLTVT.

This chain connects TRBV5-6 to TRBJ2-3, with D maybe TRBD2 (6 bases). The germline CDR1 and CDR2 sequences are SGHDT and YYEEEE. V was shortened by 2 bases and J by 2 bases, with 15 bases between the two germline ends. This CDR3 has 16 residues. The CDR3 protein is CASSFGGRRNTDTQYF. The CDR3 nucleotides are TGTGCCAGCAGCTTCGGAGGGAGGCGCAACACAGATACGCAGTATTTT.

The chain combines TRBV9 with TRBJ1-2; D uncertain. The CDR3 totals 14 residues. Per the germline V gene, CDR1 is SGDLS and CDR2 is YYNGEE. Trimming took off 0 bases at V and 5 bases at J, with 11 bases between the two ends. CDR3 in amino acids: CASSVAPEVYGYTF. CDR3 DNA sequence: TGTGCCAGCAGCGTAGCGCCAGAGGTATATGGCTACACCTTC.

This clone was found a few times. This sequence joins TRBV7-9 and TRBJ2-7, with 7 bases aligning to TRBD1. The germline V gene encodes CDR1 SEHNR and CDR2 FQNEAQ (reference sequence). Trimming cost V 0 bases and J 3 bases; bases outside gene matches: 11. The CDR3 loop spans 17 amino acids. The CDR3 region is CASSLATGALNFYEQYF. CDR3 nucleotides: TGTGCCAGCAGCTTAGCTACAGGGGCGTTGAACTTCTACGAGCAGTACTTC.

The chain is built from TRBV5-4 and TRBJ2-3, with TRBD2 matching 8 bases. The germline CDR1 and CDR2 sequences are SGHNT and YYREEE (reference sequence). The CDR3 covers 16 residues. Germline trimming cut 4 bases from V and 5 bases from J; bases unmatched to any gene: 12. The CDR3 DNA sequence: TGTGCCAGCAGCCCGGATAGAGCGGGAGCCGGAGATACGCAGTATTTT. Its protein is CASSPDRAGAGDTQYF. Based on the CDR3 plus reference TRBV5-4 and TRBJ2-3, the full variable domain is ETGVTQSPTHLIKTRGQQVTLRCSSQSGHNTVSWYQQALGQGPQFIFQYYREEENGRGNFPPRFSGLQFPNYSSELNVNALELDDSALYLCASSPDRAGAGDTQYFGPGTRLTVL.

The J gene is TRBJ1-2, the V gene TRBV15; D perhaps matches TRBD1 (6 bases). Germline CDR1 LNHNV, CDR2 YYDKDF (reference sequence). This CDR3 contains 15 residues. V was shortened by 0 bases and J by 2 bases, with 10 bases between the two germline ends. The CDR3 region has the DNA TGTGCCACCAGCAGAGAGGACAGAACAAACTATGGCTACACCTTC. Its translation is CATSREDRTNYGYTF.

V gene TRBV6-5 combines with J gene TRBJ1-1; D call uncertain. Germline lookup yields CDR1 MNHEY and CDR2 SVGAGI. V lost 7 bases to trimming and J lost 0 bases, with 12 bases between them. CDR3 length: 14 residues. Here the CDR3 reads CASKGYRVNTEAFF. The CDR3 region has the DNA TGTGCCAGCAAAGGATACCGGGTGAACACTGAAGCTTTCTTT.

The CDR3 bases are TGTGCCAGCAGCTTAATGGCAATGGACAGCTATGGCTACACCTTC. Amino acids: CASSLMAMDSYGYTF. V and J are TRBV7-9 and TRBJ1-2; D is possibly TRBD1 (6 bases). V dropped 2 bases and J dropped 4 bases, with 14 bases sitting between them. The CDR3 loop spans 15 amino acids. CDR1 and CDR2 (germline): SEHNR, FQNEAQ (reference sequence).

The chain couples TRBV6-5 to TRBJ2-7; no clear D gene. V lost 6 bases and J lost 5, with 11 bases in between. The CDR3 extends over 12 amino acids. The germline V gene encodes CDR1 MNHEY and CDR2 SVGAGI. This CDR3 reads CASSRTSHEQYF. The CDR3 coding sequence is TGTGCCAGCAGCCGTACTTCTCACGAGCAGTACTTC.